One sample yielded the 18 T cell receptor beta chains listed below, sequenced in a study of blood T cell repertoires in COVID-19. Method: immunoSEQ multiplex PCR; TCRdb's copy keeps in-frame clones and lacks some. Of about 250,000 clones listed, under 95% are singletons. The sequencing input was PBMCs or T cells enriched from blood (not recorded which). The source is a woman aged 18-29 years who had recovered from COVID-19.

The rearrangement links TRBV5-1 to TRBJ1-2; 8 bases line up with TRBD1. CDR3 size: 14 residues. V shed 3 bases and J 3 bases; nucleotides not matched to a gene: 4. Germline values: CDR1 SGHRS, CDR2 YFSETQ. DNA for the CDR3: TGCGCCAGCAGCTCATCAGGGGGCGACTATGGCTACACCTTC. Its translation is CASSSSGGDYGYTF.

The chain couples TRBV13 to TRBJ1-5, with 7 bases fitting TRBD1. After removal of 4 bases from V and 5 bases from J, the junction contained 5 bases not matched to a gene. Germline lookup yields CDR1 PRHDT and CDR2 FYEKMQ (reference sequence). The CDR3 is made up of 14 amino acids. Here the CDR3 reads CASSYRQGDQPQHF. The DNA for the CDR3 is TGTGCCAGCAGCTACAGACAGGGCGATCAGCCCCAGCATTTT.

V usage is TRBV7-8 and J usage is TRBJ2-7; 7 positions agree with TRBD1. This CDR3 comprises 16 residues. Germline V gene sequence: CDR1 SGHVS, CDR2 FQNEAQ. J lost 1 base, V lost 1 base, and 7 bases had no gene match. Here the CDR3 DNA reads TGTGCCAGCAGCTTAGTGGAGACAGGGTTTTCCTACGAGCAGTACTTC. Amino acid sequence: CASSLVETGFSYEQYF.

This chain uses TRBV5-5 with TRBJ1-1; D is undetermined. The CDR3 has 11 amino acids. Germline CDR1 SGHKS, CDR2 YYEKEE (reference sequence). Trimming removed 5 bases at V and 7 bases at J, with 9 bases between. For the CDR3, the DNA is TGTGCCAGCAGTCGGAGGAATGAAGCTTTCTTT. Translating it yields CASSRRNEAFF. The entire variable domain, with the rest obtained from reference TRBV5-5 and TRBJ1-1, is as follows: DAGVTQSPTHLIKTRGQQVTLRCSPISGHKSVSWYQQVLGQGPQFIFQYYEKEERGRGNFPDRFSARQFPNYSSELNVNALLLGDSALYLCASSRRNEAFFGQGTRLTVV.

V is TRBV18 and J is TRBJ2-1, with 10 bases matching TRBD2. The CDR3 is 17 amino acids. Germline loops: CDR1 KGHSH, CDR2 LQKENI. V gave up 2 bases and J gave up 4 bases; unmatched junction bases: 8. CDR3 DNA: TGTGCCAGCTCACCAAGCCTCGGACTAGCGGAATACAATGAGCAGTTCTTC. Encoded protein: CASSPSLGLAEYNEQFF.

The chain joins TRBV5-1 to TRBJ2-1, with D perhaps TRBD2 (6 bases). The germline gives CDR1 SGHRS, CDR2 YFSETQ. The ends were cut back, 4 bases at V and 1 base at J, with 18 bases in the middle. The length of the CDR3 is 17 residues. CDR3 amino acids: CASSIQPTSPSYNEQFF. The CDR3 region has the DNA TGCGCCAGCAGCATACAACCGACTAGTCCGTCCTACAATGAGCAGTTCTTC.

The rearrangement links TRBV28 to TRBJ1-2; D is uncertain. This CDR3 contains 12 residues. Per germline, CDR1 MDHEN and CDR2 SYDVKM. Trimming took off 6 bases at V and 4 bases at J, with 9 bases between the two ends. The CDR3 sequence is CASSLNSYGYTF. The CDR3 bases are TGTGCCAGCAGCCTAAACAGCTATGGCTACACCTTC.

The chain links TRBV28 to TRBJ1-2, with 10 positions matching TRBD1. Germline-derived CDR1 and CDR2 are MDHEN and SYDVKM. The length of the CDR3 is 16 residues. V gave up 11 bases and J gave up 6 bases; unmatched junction bases: 18. The CDR3 coding sequence is TGTGCCGTGATGAACGGGACAGGGGTAAGGGTGAATGGCTACACCTTC. This gives the protein CAVMNGTGVRVNGYTF.

This chain uses TRBV19 with TRBJ2-7; tentative D call: TRBD1 (6 bases). The V end lost 7 bases, the J end lost 2 bases, and 15 bases lay between the germline ends. The CDR3 is made up of 14 amino acids. Germline V gives CDR1 LNHDA, CDR2 SQIVND (reference sequence). CDR3 nucleotide sequence: TGTGCCAGTACCGATACGGCAGGGGCCTACGAGCAGTACTTC. This sequence encodes CASTDTAGAYEQYF.

The chain recombines TRBV19 with TRBJ1-5; D remains unclear. CDR3 length equals 12 residues. The ends were cut back, 7 bases at V and 4 bases at J, with 8 bases in the middle. Per germline, CDR1 LNHDA and CDR2 SQIVND (reference sequence). CDR3 loop: CASTGGNQPQHF. CDR3 DNA sequence: TGTGCCAGTACTGGAGGAAATCAGCCCCAGCATTTT.

V gene TRBV7-3 combines with J gene TRBJ2-2; D not certain. Trimming left V 5 bases short and J 7 bases short, with 11 bases between. The CDR3 covers 13 residues. Germline V gene lookup returns CDR1 SGHTA and CDR2 FQGTGA. CDR3 sequence reads: CASSPIHSGELFF. The DNA of the CDR3 is TGTGCCAGCAGCCCGATCCATAGCGGGGAGCTGTTTTTT.

The rearrangement uses TRBV6-5 and TRBJ1-6, with a tentative D call TRBD1 (6 bases). V was trimmed by 7 bases and J by 8 bases, leaving 18 bases between them. The CDR3 is 15 residues long. Germline V lookup: CDR1 MNHEY, CDR2 SVGAGI. CDR3 sequence (DNA): TGTGCCAGCACGCGGGCAGGGGCGCAGCATTCACCCCTCCACTTT. Its protein product is CASTRAGAQHSPLHF.

The chain uses TRBV5-1 and TRBJ2-3, with 9 positions matching TRBD2. This CDR3 contains 16 residues. V trimming: 3 bases; J trimming: 2 bases; junction bases outside the gene matches: 7. Germline loops: CDR1 SGHRS, CDR2 YFSETQ. The CDR3 DNA reads TGCGCCAGCAGCTCAATGACTAGCGGAAACACAGATACGCAGTATTTT. Protein product: CASSSMTSGNTDTQYF. Complete variable domain (other parts from reference TRBV5-1 and TRBJ2-3): KAGVTQTPRYLIKTRGQQVTLSCSPISGHRSVSWYQQTPGQGLQFLFEYFSETQRNKGNFPGRFSGRQFSNSRSEMNVSTLELGDSALYLCASSSMTSGNTDTQYFGPGTRLTVL.

This chain uses TRBV9 with TRBJ2-3; a possible D gene is TRBD2 (6 bases). From germline, CDR1 is SGDLS and CDR2 YYNGEE. V shed 0 bases and J shed 5 bases, with 16 bases lying between them. This CDR3 has 16 amino acids. For the CDR3, the DNA is TGTGCCAGCAGCGTAGAAGGTCGGGAGAATTTAGATACGCAGTATTTT. This codes for CASSVEGRENLDTQYF.

The rearrangement uses TRBV10-3 and TRBJ2-3, with D maybe TRBD1 (5 bases). V shed 4 bases and J shed 1 base, with 12 bases lying between them. The CDR3 has 15 residues. Germline-derived CDR1 and CDR2 are ENHRY and SYGVKD. The CDR3, as DNA: TGTGCCATCAGTGCCCTGGACACCGGCACAGATACGCAGTATTTT. Its translation is CAISALDTGTDTQYF.

This clone was seen once. V is TRBV6-2 or TRBV6-3 and J is TRBJ1-2; the D is unclear. This CDR3 region has 13 residues. The V gene's germline CDR1 is MNHEY and CDR2 SVGEGT. V lost 2 bases, J lost 3 bases, and 7 bases lay in between. CDR3 bases: TGTGCCAGCAGTTACAACTCCCACTATGGCTACACCTTC. Protein product: CASSYNSHYGYTF.

Here the CDR3 DNA reads TGTGCCAGCAGCTCAGAAAACAGCTACTATGGCTACACCTTC. This codes for CASSSENSYYGYTF. The chain recombines TRBV7-9 with TRBJ1-2; no reliable D call. Germline CDR1 is SEHNR and CDR2 is FQNEAQ (reference sequence). V was trimmed by 4 bases and J by 3 bases, leaving 12 bases between them. CDR3 length equals 14 residues.

This sequence joins TRBV10-3 and TRBJ2-7; TRBD1 is a possible D gene (6 bases). V gave up 2 bases and J gave up 6 bases, with 11 bases separating them. The CDR3 spans 13 residues. Germline CDR1 ENHRY, CDR2 SYGVKD. The CDR3 DNA is TGTGCCATCAGTGAGACAGGGAAAAGCGAGCAGTACTTC. As protein: CAISETGKSEQYF.